Listed below are T cell receptor beta chains from one sample, sequenced in a study of T cell responses to AZD1222 COVID-19 vaccine. The assay was immunoSEQ multiplex PCR, and TCRdb's table has in-frame clones only and misses some. The data hold approximately 110,000 clones, with less than 90% observed a single time. This sample comprised peripheral blood, obtained on day 0 of AZD1222 vaccination. These receptors were obtained from an adult in good health. Each CDR3 is given with its conserved first and last residue. A D gene is named only where the DNA matches it firmly. Size is stated for part of the rows, as once, few or many counts, or as a class when the clone is expanded.

v_call: TRBV12-5; j_call: TRBJ2-5; d_call: TRBD2; clone_size: -; cdr3_aa: CASGLASGGEETQYF; cdr3_nt: TGTGCTAGTGGTTTGGCCTCGGGGGGAGAGGAGACCCAGTACTTC
v_call: TRBV19; j_call: TRBJ2-2; d_call: TRBD2; clone_size: once; cdr3_aa: CASIGLGLGELFF; cdr3_nt: TGTGCCAGTATAGGACTAGGGCTCGGGGAGCTGTTTTTT
v_call: TRBV6-4; j_call: TRBJ2-2; d_call: -; clone_size: -; cdr3_aa: CASTPGLRDTGELFF; cdr3_nt: TGTGCCAGCACCCCGGGCCTTCGGGACACCGGGGAGCTGTTTTTT
v_call: TRBV9; j_call: TRBJ2-3; d_call: -; clone_size: few; cdr3_aa: CASSPGNLRDTQYF; cdr3_nt: TGTGCCAGCAGCCCTGGGAACCTCAGGGATACGCAGTATTTT
v_call: TRBV5-4; j_call: TRBJ1-4; d_call: -; clone_size: once; cdr3_aa: CASSWGRDANEKLFF; cdr3_nt: TGTGCCAGCAGCTGGGGCCGGGATGCTAATGAAAAACTGTTTTTT
v_call: TRBV7-9; j_call: TRBJ2-1; d_call: TRBD1; clone_size: -; cdr3_aa: CASSRDRYPPREQFF; cdr3_nt: TGTGCCAGCAGCCGGGACAGGTACCCTCCTCGTGAGCAGTTCTTC
v_call: TRBV10-3; j_call: TRBJ2-1; d_call: -; clone_size: few; cdr3_aa: CAISDRPRYEQFF; cdr3_nt: TGTGCCATCAGTGATCGACCCCGGTACGAGCAGTTCTTC
v_call: TRBV5-6; j_call: TRBJ2-3; d_call: -; clone_size: -; cdr3_aa: CASCWDTQYF; cdr3_nt: TGTGCCAGCTGCTGGGATACGCAGTATTTT
v_call: TRBV30; j_call: TRBJ2-3; d_call: -; clone_size: -; cdr3_aa: CAWSVQAGKDTQYF; cdr3_nt: TGTGCCTGGAGTGTACAGGCAGGGAAGGATACGCAGTATTTT
v_call: TRBV30; j_call: TRBJ1-6; d_call: TRBD1; clone_size: -; cdr3_aa: CAWTLGQENSPLHF; cdr3_nt: TGTGCCTGGACCCTCGGACAGGAAAATTCACCCCTCCACTTT
v_call: TRBV6-5; j_call: TRBJ2-7; d_call: TRBD1; clone_size: -; cdr3_aa: CASRRTGGFTYEQYF; cdr3_nt: TGTGCCAGCAGAAGGACAGGGGGCTTCACCTACGAGCAGTACTTC